The 11 T cell receptor beta chains presented below share a single source sample, sequenced in a study of cytomegalovirus exposure and HLA in healthy donors. With 60 Vbeta and 13 Jbeta primers, the PCR was carried out. TCRdb's table, derived via immunoSEQ multiplex PCR, lists solely in-frame clones and lacks some. Among approximately 190,000 clones listed, approximately 81% were seen once. The source material was PBMCs. The receptors derive from a woman between 18 and 29 years old in good health and CMV-seropositive.

The genes are TRBV7-9 and TRBJ1-5; 7 bases line up with TRBD1. V gave up 3 bases and J gave up 0 bases; unmatched junction bases: 8. The CDR3 runs to 17 residues. CDR1 and CDR2 from the germline V gene are SEHNR and FQNEAQ (reference sequence). CDR3 sequence (DNA): TGTGCCAGCAGCTTCGGGACAGAAGTCGTTAGCAATCAGCCCCAGCATTTT. Its translation is CASSFGTEVVSNQPQHF.

The CDR3, as DNA: TGTGCCAGCAGCTTACCTAGCACCTCCTACGAGCAGTACTTC. This translates into CASSLPSTSYEQYF. V usage is TRBV7-2 and J usage is TRBJ2-7; possible D gene TRBD2, 5 bases. The CDR3 contains 14 residues. Germline V gene lookup returns CDR1 SGHTA and CDR2 FQGNSA. The germline V and J ends were trimmed by 2 bases and 0 bases, with 8 bases remaining between them.

This clone was recorded once. This chain joins TRBV6-6 and TRBJ1-4; D might be TRBD1 (5 bases). Germline V gene sequence: CDR1 MNHNY, CDR2 SVGAGI (reference sequence). The CDR3 has 14 amino acids. With 5 bases removed from V and 7 bases from J, the gap between germline ends came to 14 bases. The CDR3 DNA sequence: TGTGCCAGCAGTGACCTGCAGGGAAGTGAAAAACTGTTTTTT. This codes for CASSDLQGSEKLFF.

J is TRBJ2-7 and V is TRBV6-5; D is unclear. The length of the CDR3 is 13 residues. With 5 bases removed from V and 6 bases from J, the gap between germline ends came to 14 bases. Per germline, CDR1 MNHEY and CDR2 SVGAGI. The CDR3 DNA sequence: TGTGCCAGCAGTAGGCCGGGTGAGGTCGAGCAGTACGTC. It yields the protein CASSRPGEVEQYV.

This chain joins TRBV27 and TRBJ2-3; a weak D match, TRBD1 (6 bases). V was pared by 5 bases and J by 2 bases, with 14 bases between. Per the germline V gene, CDR1 is MNHEY and CDR2 is SMNVEV (reference sequence). There are 15 residues in the CDR3. The CDR3 coding sequence is TGTGCCAGCAGTGGATTGGACAGCCTCACAGATACGCAGTATTTT. It translates to CASSGLDSLTDTQYF.

Points on this clone: This same CDR3 is encoded by further DNA sequences in the sample. The chain uses TRBV9 and TRBJ2-5; D not certain. V lost 0 bases to trimming and J lost 1 base, with 7 bases between them. Germline-derived CDR1 and CDR2 are SGDLS and YYNGEE. This CDR3 has 14 amino acids. CDR3 loop: CASSVGAGQETQYF. The DNA for the CDR3 is TGTGCCAGCAGCGTAGGGGCCGGCCAAGAGACCCAGTACTTC.

V usage is TRBV7-9 and J usage is TRBJ2-1; D gene uncertain. Germline V lookup: CDR1 SEHNR, CDR2 FQNEAQ (reference sequence). This CDR3 comprises 13 residues. V lost 5 bases and J 7 bases, leaving 12 bases between the germline ends. The CDR3 DNA reads TGTGCCAGCAGCGTCACCCTAGAGAATGAGCAGTTCTTC. This sequence encodes CASSVTLENEQFF.

The chain combines TRBV4-1 with TRBJ2-3; 7 nucleotides align to TRBD1. CDR3 length: 14 amino acids. The germline V gene encodes CDR1 MGHRA and CDR2 YSYEKL. Trimming removed 4 bases from V and 1 base from J; junction bases left unmatched: 2. CDR3 in amino acids: CASSRGQGTDTQYF. The CDR3 region has the DNA TGCGCCAGCAGCCGCGGACAGGGCACAGATACGCAGTATTTT.

This chain connects TRBV2 to TRBJ2-3; 9 bases map to TRBD1. Looked up from germline, CDR1 is SNHLY and CDR2 is FYNNEI. Losses at the gene ends were 4 bases for V and 4 bases for J; bases not matched to a gene: 6. The length of the CDR3 is 15 residues. The CDR3 DNA sequence: TGTGCCAGCAGTGCACAGGGGGCTTTGGCAGATACGCAGTATTTT. Translated, it gives CASSAQGALADTQYF.

This rearrangement joins TRBV5-1 to TRBJ2-1, with TRBD2 matching 11 bases. V shed 0 bases and J 4 bases; nucleotides not matched to a gene: 0. CDR1 SGHRS and CDR2 YFSETQ come from the germline V gene. CDR3 size: 15 residues. The CDR3 here is CASSLASGGYNEQFF. CDR3 DNA sequence: TGCGCCAGCAGCTTGGCTAGCGGGGGGTACAATGAGCAGTTCTTC.

The rearrangement links TRBV18 to TRBJ2-7; 8 bases line up with TRBD2. Germline V gene lookup returns CDR1 KGHSH and CDR2 LQKENI. After removal of 6 bases from V and 0 bases from J, the junction contained 4 bases not matched to a gene. The CDR3 has 14 amino acids. CDR3 amino acids: CASSLGGASYEQYF. In DNA, the CDR3 is TGTGCCAGCTCCCTCGGGGGGGCCTCCTACGAGCAGTACTTC.